The clone carrying this T cell receptor (beta chain) was seen ten or more times. Trimming pared 1 base from V and 5 bases from J, leaving 12 bases between. Germline V lookup: CDR1 MDHEN, CDR2 SYDVKM. CDR3 length: 15 amino acids. Only in-frame clones appear in the TCRdb table, and some are missing; sequencing was by immunoSEQ multiplex PCR. The repertoire consists of tens of thousands of clones, with about 89% occurring once and the leading ten covering roughly 4%. This sample stems from a study of OX40 agonist ivuxolimab in advanced cancers. Autoimmune disease history or systemic immunosuppression meant exclusion.

The starting material was CD4+ or CD8+ T cells sorted from blood, obtained in a trial of the OX40 agonist ivuxolimab. The sequence derives from an adult with an advanced solid tumor such as melanoma, head and neck, liver or kidney cancer. The chain employs TRBV28 and TRBJ1-5, with D perhaps TRBD1 (6 bases). The CDR3 DNA follows: TGTGCCAGCAGTTTATACAGGGCCGGGGATCAGCCCCAGCATTTT. This encodes CASSLYRAGDQPQHF.